This entry lists 30 T cell receptor beta chains sequenced from one sample in a study of shared clonotypes between healthy human individuals. Assay: immunoSEQ multiplex PCR; the TCRdb copy retains only in-frame clones and omits some. The sample includes about 450,000 clones, about four fifths seen only once; the top ten take less than 15%. The sequenced sample was PBMCs. The origin of the receptors is a woman between 40 and 55 years old in good health. Some clones in this sample may be carry-over from other donors' samples.

The V call is TRBV5-1, the J call TRBJ1-4, with TRBD1 matching over 7 bases. Trimming cost V 7 bases and J 2 bases; bases outside gene matches: 8. This CDR3 contains 15 residues. Looked up from germline, CDR1 is SGHRS and CDR2 is YFSETQ. The CDR3 DNA is TGCGCCAGCGCAGCAACAGGGGCGACTAATGAAAAACTGTTTTTT. Protein sequence: CASAATGATNEKLFF.

The genes are TRBV7-3 and TRBJ1-1, with TRBD1 as a possible D gene (5 bases). V was pared by 3 bases and J by 3 bases, with 8 bases between. In germline, CDR1 is SGHTA, CDR2 FQGTGA. The CDR3 sequence is 13 residues long. The CDR3 here is CASSFEGYTEAFF. The CDR3 DNA is TGTGCCAGCAGCTTCGAGGGGTACACTGAAGCTTTCTTT.

The chain is built from TRBV10-2 and TRBJ1-1; no firm D call. The germline V and J ends were trimmed by 4 bases and 1 base, with 7 bases remaining between them. CDR1 and CDR2 from the germline V gene are WSHSY and SAAADI. The CDR3 is 13 residues long. The DNA of the CDR3 is TGCGCCAGCAGTGGTTCAGGGAACACTGAAGCTTTCTTT. Translating it yields CASSGSGNTEAFF.

This chain links TRBV15 with TRBJ2-2; no clear D. The germline gives CDR1 LNHNV, CDR2 YYDKDF (reference sequence). The CDR3 is 13 amino acids. Trimming pared 4 bases from V and 5 bases from J, leaving 8 bases between. The CDR3 is CATSTDITGELFF. The CDR3 region has the DNA TGTGCCACCAGCACAGATATTACCGGGGAGCTGTTTTTT.

The J gene is TRBJ2-2, the V gene TRBV2; the D is unclear. Trimming took off 10 bases at V and 1 base at J, with 10 bases between the two ends. Germline V gene sequence: CDR1 SNHLY, CDR2 FYNNEI. The CDR3 runs 13 residues. CDR3 residues: CAISSKNTGELFF. In DNA, the CDR3 is TGTGCCATCTCGAGCAAGAACACCGGGGAGCTGTTTTTT.

V and J are TRBV30 and TRBJ1-2; D is unclear. Trimming took off 0 bases at V and 5 bases at J, with 25 bases between the two ends. This CDR3 spans 18 amino acids. Looked up from germline, CDR1 is GTSNPN and CDR2 is SVGIG (reference sequence). CDR3 sequence reads: CAWSVRGRTESNVYGYTF. The CDR3 nucleotides are TGTGCCTGGAGTGTACGGGGTCGGACCGAATCGAATGTGTATGGCTACACCTTC.

This clone was counted only a few times. V gene TRBV28 combines with J gene TRBJ2-2; 10 bases align to TRBD2. The junction had 3 bases not matched to a gene; V was cut back by 2 bases and J by 3 bases. CDR1 is MDHEN and CDR2 is SYDVKM in the germline V gene. CDR3 length: 16 amino acids. The CDR3 sequence: CASSLILAGDTGELFF. The CDR3 nucleotides read TGTGCCAGCAGTTTAATCCTAGCGGGAGACACCGGGGAGCTGTTTTTT.

This clone was recorded many times. The chain links TRBV5-1 to TRBJ2-5; 8 bases line up with TRBD1. Germline V CDR1 and CDR2: SGHRS, YFSETQ. V lost 1 base to trimming and J lost 4 bases; unmatched junction nucleotides: 12. The CDR3 is 17 amino acids. Written as DNA, the CDR3 is TGCGCCAGCAGCTTGCGGCCTGGACAGGGATTGGGAGAGACCCAGTACTTC. This gives the protein CASSLRPGQGLGETQYF.

The chain couples TRBV7-3 to TRBJ2-1; D tentatively fits TRBD1 or TRBD2 (6 bases each). CDR1 SGHTA and CDR2 FQGTGA come from the germline V gene. V dropped 5 bases and J dropped 6 bases, with 17 bases sitting between them. The CDR3 consists of 15 residues. CDR3 coding DNA: TGTGCCAGCAGCCTCCTTGGGGGGACACGCAATGAGCAGTTCTTC. This codes for CASSLLGGTRNEQFF.

This chain connects TRBV6-6 to TRBJ2-3, with a tentative D call TRBD2 (5 bases). The CDR3 runs 13 residues. V shed 2 bases and J shed 2 bases, with 5 bases lying between them. Germline CDR1 and CDR2: MNHNY and SVGAGI (reference sequence). The CDR3 loop is CASSYRDTDTQYF. The CDR3 nucleotides are TGTGCCAGCAGTTACCGGGACACAGATACGCAGTATTTT.

The J gene is TRBJ2-1, the V gene TRBV29-1, with 11 bases fitting TRBD1. This CDR3 comprises 15 residues. The V gene's germline CDR1 is SQVTM and CDR2 ANQGSEA. Trimming took 4 bases from V and 4 from J; bases not matched to a gene: 6. CDR3 DNA sequence: TGCAGCGTTGGGGGACAGGGGGACACGTACAATGAGCAGTTCTTC. It codes for CSVGGQGDTYNEQFF.

The V and J genes are TRBV29-1 and TRBJ2-1; weak D call: TRBD2 (6 bases). CDR1 and CDR2 from the germline V gene are SQVTM and ANQGSEA. This CDR3 comprises 16 residues. V gave up 7 bases and J gave up 4 bases, with 23 bases separating them. The DNA of the CDR3 is TGCAGCGCCAACATTGCAAGGGGAGGTTCTTACAATGAGCAGTTCTTC. The encoded protein is CSANIARGGSYNEQFF.

This rearrangement joins TRBV27 to TRBJ2-2, with 8 nucleotides matching TRBD2. After removal of 6 bases from V and 3 bases from J, the junction contained 18 bases not matched to a gene. CDR3 size: 19 residues. Per germline, CDR1 MNHEY and CDR2 SMNVEV (reference sequence). The CDR3 loop is CASRAITVAGNSDTGELFF. In nucleotides, the CDR3 is TGTGCCAGCAGGGCGATAACGGTAGCGGGAAACTCGGACACCGGGGAGCTGTTTTTT.

The chain has TRBV7-6 and TRBJ2-7, with 7 positions matching TRBD1. This CDR3 spans 13 amino acids. Germline CDR1 is SGHVS and CDR2 is FNYEAQ. The V and J ends lost 8 bases and 3 bases, in that order; junction bases with no gene match: 7. The CDR3 sequence: CASVQDRFYEQYF. The DNA of the CDR3 is TGTGCCAGCGTTCAGGACAGGTTCTACGAGCAGTACTTC.

The gene calls are TRBV15 and TRBJ2-1; D call uncertain. This CDR3 region has 14 residues. Per the germline V gene, CDR1 is LNHNV and CDR2 is YYDKDF (reference sequence). Deletions cut 0 bases from V and 6 bases from J, with 9 bases between. The CDR3 loop is CATSRDRFGNEQFF. As DNA, the CDR3 is TGTGCCACCAGCAGAGATAGGTTTGGCAATGAGCAGTTCTTC.

Only a few counts were recorded for this clone. This sequence joins TRBV4-1 and TRBJ1-1; D possibly corresponds to TRBD1 (6 bases). V lost 3 bases and J 8 bases, leaving 16 bases between the germline ends. Looked up from germline, CDR1 is MGHRA and CDR2 is YSYEKL. The CDR3 has 14 amino acids. CDR3 residues: CASSQTDRLREAFF. CDR3 bases: TGCGCCAGCAGCCAGACCGACAGGTTGAGAGAAGCTTTCTTT.

This clone has a handful of counts. The V call is TRBV29-1, the J call TRBJ2-1; D perhaps matches TRBD2 (6 bases). Germline CDR1 SQVTM, CDR2 ANQGSEA. Trimming cost V 4 bases and J 2 bases, with 9 bases left between them. There are 13 residues in the CDR3. CDR3 sequence (DNA): TGCAGCGTTGTAGGCGGGACCTACAATGAGCAGTTCTTC. Its protein product is CSVVGGTYNEQFF.

The chain is built from TRBV6-5 and TRBJ2-1; D call uncertain. The CDR3 is 15 residues long. Germline CDR1 reads MNHEY; CDR2 reads SVGAGI. Trimming stripped 0 bases from V and 10 bases from J, with 16 bases between. In nucleotides, the CDR3 is TGTGCCAGCAGTTACTCGAGATATGTCAAGATGGAGCAGTTCTTC. It is translated as CASSYSRYVKMEQFF.

The chain uses TRBV4-3 and TRBJ2-1; 7 nucleotides align to TRBD2. This CDR3 region has 19 residues. Per germline, CDR1 LGHNA and CDR2 YSLEER. V lost 1 base, J lost 6 bases, and 18 bases stayed unmatched. CDR3 DNA: TGCGCCAGCAGCCAAGTAGGTTCTAGCGGACCACCACTTCTCAATGAGCAGTTCTTC. It codes for CASSQVGSSGPPLLNEQFF.

This sequence joins TRBV14 and TRBJ2-7; 10 nucleotides line up with TRBD2. Germline V gene sequence: CDR1 SGHDN, CDR2 FVKESK. The CDR3 sequence is 18 residues long. V was pared by 0 bases and J by 3 bases, with 11 bases of the junction left unmatched. The CDR3 protein is CASSQDSPSGRVYYEQYF. The CDR3 region has the DNA TGTGCCAGCAGCCAAGATAGTCCCAGCGGGAGGGTTTACTACGAGCAGTACTTC. Full variable domain (rest looked up from reference TRBV14 and TRBJ2-7): EAGVTQFPSHSVIEKGQTVTLRCDPISGHDNLYWYRRVMGKEIKFLLHFVKESKQDESGMPNNRFLAERTGGTYSTLKVQPAELEDSGVYFCASSQDSPSGRVYYEQYFGPGTRLTVT.

V is TRBV5-1 and J is TRBJ1-1; D ambiguous. V was cut by 7 bases and J by 0 bases, with 13 bases left in between. The CDR3 runs 14 residues. CDR1 and CDR2 (germline): SGHRS, YFSETQ. As DNA, the CDR3 is TGCGCCAGCCGAAGAGAGAGCATGAACACTGAAGCTTTCTTT. Protein sequence: CASRRESMNTEAFF.

The V call is TRBV10-3, the J call TRBJ1-4; D is undetermined. The germline V and J ends were trimmed by 7 bases and 8 bases, with 17 bases remaining between them. The CDR3 length is 14 residues. Looked up from germline, CDR1 is ENHRY and CDR2 is SYGVKD. CDR3 sequence (DNA): TGTGCCATCACCGACGATCCACGAGGGGAAAAACTGTTTTTT. This gives the protein CAITDDPRGEKLFF.

The rearrangement joins TRBV27 to TRBJ1-2; TRBD1 matches at 7 bases. Germline loops: CDR1 MNHEY, CDR2 SMNVEV (reference sequence). CDR3 length: 13 amino acids. The trim removed 4 bases at V and 8 bases at J, leaving 7 bases unmatched. The CDR3 here is CASSWDSGVGYTF. The CDR3 coding sequence is TGTGCCAGCAGTTGGGACAGCGGGGTAGGCTACACCTTC.

In regard to this clone: The sample holds other DNA sequences that translate to the same CDR3. This chain links TRBV30 with TRBJ1-2; 10 nucleotides line up with TRBD1. The junction had 1 base not matched to a gene; V was cut back by 5 bases and J by 4 bases. Germline CDR1 reads GTSNPN; CDR2 reads SVGIG (reference sequence). The CDR3 covers 12 residues. DNA of the CDR3: TGTGCCTGGGGACAGGGGGGCTATGGCTACACCTTC. This gives the protein CAWGQGGYGYTF.

This clone was counted only a few times. The chain carries TRBV7-2 and TRBJ2-5; D gene ambiguous. Trimming took 5 bases from V and 2 from J, leaving 12 bases between them. CDR1 and CDR2 (germline): SGHTA, FQGNSA. The CDR3 has 14 amino acids. CDR3 nucleotides: TGTGCCAGCAGCCGACTCCTGGTACAAGAGACCCAGTACTTC. Translation: CASSRLLVQETQYF. Combining the CDR3 with reference TRBV7-2 and TRBJ2-5 gives the whole variable domain GAGVSQSPSNKVTEKGKDVELRCDPISGHTALYWYRQSLGQGLEFLIYFQGNSAPDKSGLPSDRFSAERTGGSVSTLTIQRTQQEDSAVYLCASSRLLVQETQYFGPGTRLLVL.

The V and J genes are TRBV27 and TRBJ2-3, with 9 bases aligning to TRBD1. Trimming at V came to 6 bases and at J to 0 bases, leaving 4 bases not matched to a gene. Germline V gives CDR1 MNHEY, CDR2 SMNVEV (reference sequence). The length of the CDR3 is 15 residues. CDR3 DNA: TGTGCCAGCAGATACAGGGGGCCTAGCACAGATACGCAGTATTTT. Amino acid sequence: CASRYRGPSTDTQYF.

This clone has a single count. This CDR3 is also generated by other DNA sequences in the sample. The chain employs TRBV5-1 and TRBJ1-3, with TRBD1 matching 7 bases. Germline loops: CDR1 SGHRS, CDR2 YFSETQ. The CDR3 loop spans 14 amino acids. Trimming took 3 bases from V and 0 from J; bases not matched to a gene: 0. The CDR3 sequence: CASSWDSSGNTIYF. The DNA for the CDR3 is TGCGCCAGCAGCTGGGACAGCTCTGGAAACACCATATATTTT.

The V and J genes are TRBV4-3 and TRBJ2-1, with 10 bases identical to TRBD2. Per germline, CDR1 LGHNA and CDR2 YSLEER. The V and J ends lost 4 bases and 7 bases, in that order; junction bases with no gene match: 16. The CDR3 has 18 residues. The chain's CDR3 is CASSRWLAGAGIFNEQFF. In DNA form, the CDR3 reads TGCGCCAGCAGCCGGTGGCTAGCGGGAGCGGGGATCTTTAATGAGCAGTTCTTC.

This chain links TRBV6-6 with TRBJ2-5, with a possible D match to TRBD1 (6 bases). The J call could be wrong; TRBJ2-7 is a better fit for the DNA end. Germline assignment: CDR1 MNHNY and CDR2 SVGAGI (reference sequence). The CDR3 length is 14 residues. CDR3 sequence reads: CASVEHRDAYEQYF. The CDR3 DNA sequence: TGTGCCAGCGTGGAACACAGGGACGCCTACGAGCAGTACTTC.

CDR3 nucleotides: TGCGCCAGCAGCCCCGAGGGGTATACGCAGTATTTT. Translated, it gives CASSPEGYTQYF. The rearrangement uses TRBV5-1 and TRBJ2-3, with D perhaps matching TRBD1 or TRBD2 (5 bases each). V was clipped by 4 bases and J by 7 bases, with 10 bases between them. CDR1 SGHRS and CDR2 YFSETQ come from the germline V gene. The CDR3 extends over 12 amino acids.